The present TCR beta chain was sequenced within a study of blood T cell repertoires in COVID-19. Study context: T cells, B-cell-depleted T cells, or PBMCs supplied cDNA or gDNA.

The table came from immunoSEQ multiplex PCR; TCRdb's copy has only in-frame clones and leaves some out. The sample lists 200,000 or so clones, over 75% occurring once. The sequencing sample was made of peripheral blood. The TCR sequence derives from a woman in her thirties or forties who had recovered from COVID-19.

The CDR3 DNA is TGTGCCAGTAGTACAGGGGTTGCCGGGGAGCTGTTTTTT. This sequence encodes CASSTGVAGELFF. The V gene is TRBV19, the J gene TRBJ2-2, with a possible D match to TRBD1 (6 bases). Germline-derived CDR1 and CDR2 are LNHDA and SQIVND (reference sequence). The CDR3 covers 13 residues. With 4 bases removed from V and 6 bases from J, the gap between germline ends came to 9 bases.